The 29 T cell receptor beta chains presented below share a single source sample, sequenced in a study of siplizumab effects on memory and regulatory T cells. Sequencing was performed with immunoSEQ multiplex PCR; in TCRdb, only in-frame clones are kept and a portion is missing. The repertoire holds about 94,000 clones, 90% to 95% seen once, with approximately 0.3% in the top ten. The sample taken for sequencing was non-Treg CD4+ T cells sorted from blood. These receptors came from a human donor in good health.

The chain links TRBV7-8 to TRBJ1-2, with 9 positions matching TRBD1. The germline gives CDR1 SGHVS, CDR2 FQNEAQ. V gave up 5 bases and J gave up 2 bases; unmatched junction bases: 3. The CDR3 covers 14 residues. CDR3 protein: CASSPDRGNYGYTF. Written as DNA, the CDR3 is TGTGCCAGCAGCCCGGACAGGGGAAACTATGGCTACACCTTC.

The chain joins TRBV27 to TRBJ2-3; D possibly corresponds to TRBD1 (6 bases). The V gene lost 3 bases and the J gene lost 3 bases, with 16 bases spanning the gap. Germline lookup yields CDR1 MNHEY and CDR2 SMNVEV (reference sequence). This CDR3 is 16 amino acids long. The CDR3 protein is CASSFFKTGPTDTQYF. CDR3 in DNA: TGTGCCAGCAGTTTTTTCAAGACAGGCCCAACAGATACGCAGTATTTT.

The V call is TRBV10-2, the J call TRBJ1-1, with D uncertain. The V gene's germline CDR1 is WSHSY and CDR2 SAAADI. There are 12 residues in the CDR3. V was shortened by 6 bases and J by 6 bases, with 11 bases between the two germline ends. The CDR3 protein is CASSLAMAEAFF. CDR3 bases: TGCGCCAGCAGCCTAGCGATGGCTGAAGCTTTCTTT.

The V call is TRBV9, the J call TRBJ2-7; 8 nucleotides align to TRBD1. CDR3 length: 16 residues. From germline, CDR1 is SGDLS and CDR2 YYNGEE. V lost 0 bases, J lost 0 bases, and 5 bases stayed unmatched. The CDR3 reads CASSVGHRGSSYEQYF. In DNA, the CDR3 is TGTGCCAGCAGCGTAGGACACAGGGGGAGCTCCTACGAGCAGTACTTC.

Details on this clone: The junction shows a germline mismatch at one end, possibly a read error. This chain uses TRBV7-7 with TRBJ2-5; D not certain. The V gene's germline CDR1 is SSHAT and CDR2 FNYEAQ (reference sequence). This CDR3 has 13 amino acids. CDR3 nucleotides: TGTGCTAGCAGCCCTGGGTATAAAGAGACCCAGTACTTC. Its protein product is CASSPGYKETQYF.

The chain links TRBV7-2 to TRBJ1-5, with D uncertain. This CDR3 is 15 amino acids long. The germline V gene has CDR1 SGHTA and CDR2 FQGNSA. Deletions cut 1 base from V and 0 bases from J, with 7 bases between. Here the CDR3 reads CASSLVANSNQPQHF. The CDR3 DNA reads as TGTGCCAGCAGCTTAGTGGCCAATAGCAATCAGCCCCAGCATTTT.

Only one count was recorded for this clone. CDR3 sequence reads: CASSLQGRVNTEAFF. CDR3 coding DNA: TGTGCCAGTAGTCTCCAGGGCAGGGTGAACACTGAAGCTTTCTTT. The rearrangement joins TRBV19 to TRBJ1-1, with TRBD1 as a possible D gene (5 bases). Germline-derived CDR1 and CDR2 are LNHDA and SQIVND (reference sequence). The CDR3 sequence is 15 residues long. Trimming took 5 bases from V and 0 from J, leaving 13 bases between them.

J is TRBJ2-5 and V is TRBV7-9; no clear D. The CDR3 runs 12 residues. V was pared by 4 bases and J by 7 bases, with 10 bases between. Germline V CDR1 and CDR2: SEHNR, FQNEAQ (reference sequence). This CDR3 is CASSSSSRTQYF. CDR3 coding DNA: TGTGCCAGCAGCTCGAGCTCCCGGACCCAGTACTTC.

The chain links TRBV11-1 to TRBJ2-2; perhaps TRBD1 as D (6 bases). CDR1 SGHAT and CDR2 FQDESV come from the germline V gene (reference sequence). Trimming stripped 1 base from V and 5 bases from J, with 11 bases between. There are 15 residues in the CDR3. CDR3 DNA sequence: TGTGCCAGCAGCTTAGTGGCCAGGGGAACCGGGGAGCTGTTTTTT. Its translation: CASSLVARGTGELFF.

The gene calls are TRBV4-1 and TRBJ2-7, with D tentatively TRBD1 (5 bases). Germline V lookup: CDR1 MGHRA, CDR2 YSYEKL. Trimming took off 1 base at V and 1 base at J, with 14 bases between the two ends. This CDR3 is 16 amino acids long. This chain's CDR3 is CASSQGLGRASYEQYF. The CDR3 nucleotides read TGCGCCAGCAGCCAAGGGTTGGGCAGGGCTTCCTACGAGCAGTACTTC.

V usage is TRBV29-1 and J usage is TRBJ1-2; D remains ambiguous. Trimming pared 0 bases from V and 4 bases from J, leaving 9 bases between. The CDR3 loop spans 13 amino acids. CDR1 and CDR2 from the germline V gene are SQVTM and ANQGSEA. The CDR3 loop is CSVEENSGYGYTF. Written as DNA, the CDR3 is TGCAGCGTTGAAGAGAACAGCGGCTATGGCTACACCTTC.

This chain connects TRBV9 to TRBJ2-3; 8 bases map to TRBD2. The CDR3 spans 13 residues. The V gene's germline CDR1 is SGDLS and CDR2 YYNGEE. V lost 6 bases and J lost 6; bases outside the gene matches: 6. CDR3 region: CASNQREIDTQYF. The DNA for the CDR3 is TGTGCCAGCAACCAGCGGGAGATCGATACGCAGTATTTT.

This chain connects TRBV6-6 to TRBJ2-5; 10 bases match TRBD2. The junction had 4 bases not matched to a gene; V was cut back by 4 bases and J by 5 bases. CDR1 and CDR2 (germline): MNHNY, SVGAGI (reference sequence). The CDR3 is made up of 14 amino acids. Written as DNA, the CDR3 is TGTGCCAGCAGTTCTGATAGCGGGGGGGAGACCCAGTACTTC. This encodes CASSSDSGGETQYF.

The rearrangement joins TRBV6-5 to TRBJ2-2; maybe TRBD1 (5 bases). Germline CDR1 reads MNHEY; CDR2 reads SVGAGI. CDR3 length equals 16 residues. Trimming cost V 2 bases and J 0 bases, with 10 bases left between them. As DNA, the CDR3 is TGTGCCAGCAGTTACCCCGTAGGGGCGAACACCGGGGAGCTGTTTTTT. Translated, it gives CASSYPVGANTGELFF.

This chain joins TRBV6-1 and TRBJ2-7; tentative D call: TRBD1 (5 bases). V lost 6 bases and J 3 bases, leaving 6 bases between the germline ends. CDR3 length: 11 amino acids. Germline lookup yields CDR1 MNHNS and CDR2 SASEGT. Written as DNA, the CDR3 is TGTGCCAGCAGGGACATCTACGAGCAGTACTTC. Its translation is CASRDIYEQYF.

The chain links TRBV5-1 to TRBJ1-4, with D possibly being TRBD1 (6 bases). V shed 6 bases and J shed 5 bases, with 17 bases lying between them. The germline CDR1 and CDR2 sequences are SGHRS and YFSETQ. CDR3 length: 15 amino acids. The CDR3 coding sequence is TGCGCCAGCAAACCCGGCCGGACAGCGAATGAAAAACTGTTTTTT. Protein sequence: CASKPGRTANEKLFF.

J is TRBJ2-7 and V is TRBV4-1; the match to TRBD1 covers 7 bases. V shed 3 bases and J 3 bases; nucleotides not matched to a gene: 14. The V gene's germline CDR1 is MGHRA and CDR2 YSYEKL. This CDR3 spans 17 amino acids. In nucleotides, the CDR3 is TGCGCCAGCAGCCAGCCTACCAGGGGGTCTTTACGCTACGAGCAGTACTTC. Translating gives CASSQPTRGSLRYEQYF.

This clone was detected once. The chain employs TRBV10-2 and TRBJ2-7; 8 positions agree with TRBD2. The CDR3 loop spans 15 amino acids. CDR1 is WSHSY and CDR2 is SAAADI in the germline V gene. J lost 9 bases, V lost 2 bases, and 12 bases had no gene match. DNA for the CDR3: TGCGCCAGCAGTGAGGCGGCAGCGGGGGCAACGGGGCAGTACTTC. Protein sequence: CASSEAAAGATGQYF.

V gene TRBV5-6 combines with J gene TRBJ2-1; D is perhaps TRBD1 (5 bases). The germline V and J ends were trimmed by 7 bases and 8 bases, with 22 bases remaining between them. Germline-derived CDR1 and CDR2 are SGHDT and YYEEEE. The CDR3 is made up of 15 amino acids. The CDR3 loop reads CASGSRPGRFDEQFF. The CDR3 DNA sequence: TGTGCCAGCGGGTCGCGACCAGGGCGGTTCGATGAGCAGTTCTTC.

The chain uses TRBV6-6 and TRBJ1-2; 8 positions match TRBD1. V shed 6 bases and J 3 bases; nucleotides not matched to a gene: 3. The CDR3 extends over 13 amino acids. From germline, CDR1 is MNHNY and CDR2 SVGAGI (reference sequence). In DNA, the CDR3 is TGTGCCAGCAGCCAACAGGGGGACTATGGCTACACCTTC. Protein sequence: CASSQQGDYGYTF.

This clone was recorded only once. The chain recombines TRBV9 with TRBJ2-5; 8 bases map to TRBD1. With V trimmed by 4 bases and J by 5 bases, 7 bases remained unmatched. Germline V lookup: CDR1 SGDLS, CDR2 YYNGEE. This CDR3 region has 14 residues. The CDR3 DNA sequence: TGTGCCAGCAGCAACCGGACAGGGCGGGAGACCCAGTACTTC. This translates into CASSNRTGRETQYF.

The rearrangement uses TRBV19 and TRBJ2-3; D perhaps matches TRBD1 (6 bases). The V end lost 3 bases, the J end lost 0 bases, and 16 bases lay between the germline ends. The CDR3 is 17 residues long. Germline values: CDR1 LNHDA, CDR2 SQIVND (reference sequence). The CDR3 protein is CASSMQPRGTSTDTQYF. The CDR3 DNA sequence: TGTGCCAGTAGTATGCAGCCCAGGGGAACTAGCACAGATACGCAGTATTTT.

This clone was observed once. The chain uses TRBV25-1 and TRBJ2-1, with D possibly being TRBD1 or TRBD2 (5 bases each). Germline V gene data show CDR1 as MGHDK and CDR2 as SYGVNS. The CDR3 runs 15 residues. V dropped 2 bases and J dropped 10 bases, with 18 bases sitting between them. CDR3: CASSEPGRVLSEQFF. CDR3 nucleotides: TGTGCCAGCAGTGAACCGGGACGCGTGTTGTCGGAGCAGTTCTTC. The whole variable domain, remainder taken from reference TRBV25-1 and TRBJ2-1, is EADIYQTPRYLVIGTGKKITLECSQTMGHDKMYWYQQDPGMELHLIHYSYGVNSTEKGDLSSESTVSRIRTEHFPLTLESARPSHTSQYLCASSEPGRVLSEQFFGPGTRLTVL.

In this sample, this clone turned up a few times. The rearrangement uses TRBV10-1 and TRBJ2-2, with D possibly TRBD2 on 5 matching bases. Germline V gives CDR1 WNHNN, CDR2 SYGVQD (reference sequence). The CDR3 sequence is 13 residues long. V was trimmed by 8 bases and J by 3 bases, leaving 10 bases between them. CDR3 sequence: CASGGPDTGELFF. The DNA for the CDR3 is TGCGCCAGCGGAGGACCCGACACCGGGGAGCTGTTTTTT.

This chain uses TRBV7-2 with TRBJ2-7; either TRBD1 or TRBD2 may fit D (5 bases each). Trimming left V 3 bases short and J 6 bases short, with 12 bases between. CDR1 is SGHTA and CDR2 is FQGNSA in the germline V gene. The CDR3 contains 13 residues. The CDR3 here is CASSLGRRSEQYF. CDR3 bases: TGTGCCAGCAGCTTGGGACGCCGAAGCGAGCAGTACTTC.

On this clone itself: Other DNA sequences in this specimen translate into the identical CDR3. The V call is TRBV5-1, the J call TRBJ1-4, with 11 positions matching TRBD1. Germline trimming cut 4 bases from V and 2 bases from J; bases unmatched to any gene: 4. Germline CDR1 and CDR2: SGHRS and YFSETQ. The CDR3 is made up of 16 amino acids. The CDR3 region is CASSPGQGATNEKLFF. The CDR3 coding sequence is TGCGCCAGCAGCCCCGGACAGGGGGCGACTAATGAAAAACTGTTTTTT.

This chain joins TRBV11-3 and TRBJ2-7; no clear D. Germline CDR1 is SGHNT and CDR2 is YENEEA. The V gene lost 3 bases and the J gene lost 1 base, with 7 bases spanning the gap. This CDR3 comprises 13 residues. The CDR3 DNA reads TGTGCCAGCAGCTTCCAGGAATCCTACGAGCAGTACTTC. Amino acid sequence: CASSFQESYEQYF.

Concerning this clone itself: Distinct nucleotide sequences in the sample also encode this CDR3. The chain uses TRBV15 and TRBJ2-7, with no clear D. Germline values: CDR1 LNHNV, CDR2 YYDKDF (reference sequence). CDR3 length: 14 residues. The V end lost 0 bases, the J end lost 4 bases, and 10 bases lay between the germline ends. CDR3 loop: CATSRDGGFYEQYF. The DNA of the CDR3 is TGTGCCACCAGCAGAGATGGCGGATTTTACGAGCAGTACTTC.

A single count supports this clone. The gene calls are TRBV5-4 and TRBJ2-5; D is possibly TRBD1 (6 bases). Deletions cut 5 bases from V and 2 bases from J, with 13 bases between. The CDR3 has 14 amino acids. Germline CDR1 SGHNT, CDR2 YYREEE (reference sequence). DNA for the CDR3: TGTGCCAGCAGTACTCAGGGGCTTCAAGAGACCCAGTACTTC. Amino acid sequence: CASSTQGLQETQYF.